The rows below give T cell receptor beta chains drawn from one sample of a study of Graves' ophthalmopathy and Graves' hyperthyroidism. TCRdb re-called the multiplex PCR reads through MiXCR, storing one row per CDR3 protein. The sample contains approximately 460,000 distinct CDR3 sequences, approximately 15% of which appear only once. Sequencing was carried out using blood. The source of these receptors is a woman aged 25 to 39 with Graves' ophthalmopathy. Each CDR3 is given with its conserved first and last residue. The order of the fields is V gene, J gene, clone size, D gene, CDR3 protein, CDR3 DNA. A D gene is named only where the DNA matches it firmly. Not every row has a clone size; where given, it reads once, few, many or a size class.

v_gene: TRBV20-1
j_gene: TRBJ2-5
abundance: many
d_gene: -
CDR3aa: CSATPDGGRGMQETQYF
CDR3nt: TGCAGTGCTACCCCGGACGGGGGAAGGGGGATGCAAGAGACCCAGTACTTC

v_gene: TRBV5-1
j_gene: TRBJ2-2
abundance: -
d_gene: TRBD1
CDR3aa: CASSLDRVGPGELFF
CDR3nt: TGCGCCAGCAGCCTGGACAGGGTTGGGCCCGGGGAGCTGTTTTTT

v_gene: TRBV6-9
j_gene: TRBJ1-2
abundance: many
d_gene: -
CDR3aa: CASSLVRHNYGYTF
CDR3nt: TGTGCCAGCAGCCTAGTCAGACATAACTATGGCTACACCTTC

v_gene: TRBV28
j_gene: TRBJ1-2
abundance: many
d_gene: -
CDR3aa: CASRYGTGGEWVYGYTF
CDR3nt: TGTGCCAGCAGATACGGAACCGGTGGGGAGTGGGTCTATGGCTACACCTTC

v_gene: TRBV2
j_gene: TRBJ1-2
abundance: many
d_gene: TRBD1
CDR3aa: CASSEQGANYGYTF
CDR3nt: TGTGCCAGCAGTGAACAGGGGGCTAACTATGGCTACACCTTC

v_gene: TRBV6-5
j_gene: TRBJ1-1
abundance: many
d_gene: -
CDR3aa: CASSLQGFATEAFF
CDR3nt: TGTGCCAGCAGTCTACAGGGCTTCGCCACTGAAGCTTTCTTT

v_gene: TRBV12-3/TRBV12-4
j_gene: TRBJ1-5
abundance: many
d_gene: -
CDR3aa: CASSPSGRGDGQPQHF
CDR3nt: TGTGCCAGCAGCCCCTCCGGGAGGGGGGACGGTCAGCCCCAGCATTTT

v_gene: TRBV7-9
j_gene: TRBJ2-5
abundance: many
d_gene: TRBD2
CDR3aa: CASSNPAGGQETQYF
CDR3nt: TGTGCCAGCAGCAACCCGGCGGGAGGGCAAGAGACCCAGTACTTC

v_gene: TRBV28
j_gene: TRBJ2-7
abundance: many
d_gene: -
CDR3aa: CASNNRAPYEQYF
CDR3nt: TGTGCCAGCAACAACAGGGCGCCCTACGAGCAGTACTTC

v_gene: TRBV19
j_gene: TRBJ1-5
abundance: many
d_gene: TRBD1
CDR3aa: CASSGQDGSPQHF
CDR3nt: TGTGCCAGTAGCGGACAGGACGGATCGCCCCAGCATTTT

v_gene: TRBV6-1
j_gene: TRBJ2-5
abundance: many
d_gene: TRBD1
CDR3aa: CASIDRGETQYF
CDR3nt: TGTGCCAGCATTGACAGGGGAGAGACCCAGTACTTC

v_gene: TRBV12-3/TRBV12-4
j_gene: TRBJ2-7
abundance: once
d_gene: TRBD2
CDR3aa: CASSLGLAGHQYF
CDR3nt: TGTGCCAGCAGTTTAGGGCTAGCGGGTCATCAGTACTTC

v_gene: TRBV2
j_gene: TRBJ1-1
abundance: few
d_gene: -
CDR3aa: CASRADQTEAFF
CDR3nt: TGTGCCAGCAGAGCTGACCAAACTGAAGCTTTCTTT

v_gene: TRBV29-1
j_gene: TRBJ2-7
abundance: -
d_gene: TRBD1
CDR3aa: CSVNTGTGILYEQYF
CDR3nt: TGCAGCGTTAATACCGGGACAGGGATACTCTACGAGCAGTACTTC

v_gene: TRBV30
j_gene: TRBJ1-1
abundance: -
d_gene: TRBD1
CDR3aa: CAWSTLRGQRNTEAFF
CDR3nt: TGTGCCTGGAGTACCCTAAGGGGACAGCGGAACACTGAAGCTTTCTTT

v_gene: TRBV12-3/TRBV12-4
j_gene: TRBJ1-3
abundance: many
d_gene: -
CDR3aa: CASSLENSGNTIYF
CDR3nt: TGTGCCAGCAGTTTAGAAAACTCTGGAAACACCATATATTTT

v_gene: TRBV7-8
j_gene: TRBJ2-5
abundance: many
d_gene: -
CDR3aa: CASSSVVGAQETQYF
CDR3nt: TGTGCCAGCAGCTCAGTTGTCGGGGCACAAGAGACCCAGTACTTC

v_gene: TRBV9
j_gene: TRBJ1-2
abundance: few
d_gene: -
CDR3aa: CASSHQGPGYTF
CDR3nt: TGTGCCAGCAGCCACCAGGGCCCGGGCTACACCTTC

v_gene: TRBV12-3/TRBV12-4
j_gene: TRBJ1-1
abundance: many
d_gene: -
CDR3aa: CASSATGNTEAFF
CDR3nt: TGTGCCAGCAGTGCGACAGGGAACACTGAAGCTTTCTTT

v_gene: TRBV20-1
j_gene: TRBJ1-6
abundance: many
d_gene: -
CDR3aa: CSASRGTIYNSPLHF
CDR3nt: TGCAGTGCTAGTAGGGGTACGATTTATAATTCACCCCTCCACTTT

v_gene: TRBV28
j_gene: TRBJ2-7
abundance: many
d_gene: TRBD1
CDR3aa: CASKSSMGTASYEQYF
CDR3nt: TGTGCCAGCAAGTCGAGTATGGGGACAGCCTCCTACGAGCAGTACTTC

v_gene: TRBV3-1
j_gene: TRBJ1-6
abundance: few
d_gene: -
CDR3aa: CASSQVEGVSPLHF
CDR3nt: TGTGCCAGCAGCCAAGTTGAAGGGGTCTCACCCCTCCACTTT

v_gene: TRBV20-1
j_gene: TRBJ2-7
abundance: many
d_gene: -
CDR3aa: CSARDPQPFSYEQYF
CDR3nt: TGCAGTGCTAGAGATCCTCAGCCCTTCTCCTACGAGCAGTACTTC

v_gene: TRBV24-1
j_gene: TRBJ1-2
abundance: many
d_gene: TRBD1
CDR3aa: CATSLGTGNYGYTF
CDR3nt: TGTGCCACCTCCTTAGGGACAGGTAACTATGGCTACACCTTC

v_gene: TRBV5-1
j_gene: TRBJ2-7
abundance: many
d_gene: TRBD1
CDR3aa: CASTGQGGYEQYF
CDR3nt: TGCGCCAGCACCGGACAGGGGGGTTACGAGCAGTACTTC

v_gene: TRBV12-3/TRBV12-4
j_gene: TRBJ1-1
abundance: -
d_gene: TRBD1
CDR3aa: CASSVGTGGLGTEAFF
CDR3nt: TGTGCCAGCAGTGTAGGGACAGGGGGTTTGGGAACTGAAGCTTTCTTT

v_gene: TRBV12-3/TRBV12-4
j_gene: TRBJ1-2
abundance: -
d_gene: -
CDR3aa: CASRPIRGNYGYTF
CDR3nt: TGTGCCAGCAGGCCCATCCGGGGTAACTATGGCTACACCTTC